The next 24 T cell receptor beta chains were all read from a single sample in a study of T cell repertoires in cytomegalovirus infection. TCRdb fed the reads into MiXCR, producing one record per CDR3 protein. Of 740,000 or so distinct CDR3 sequences in the sample, 35% to 45% were seen once. Sequences were obtained from PBMCs. The receptors shown here come from a human donor in good health (CMV status not recorded). Some clones in this sample may be carry-over from other donors' samples.

In this sample, this clonotype turned up many times. The chain couples TRBV11-1 to TRBJ2-3, with 7 bases identical to TRBD2. V shed 4 bases and J 6 bases; nucleotides not matched to a gene: 13. The CDR3 has 16 residues. Germline values: CDR1 SGHAT, CDR2 FQDESV (reference sequence). The CDR3 loop is CASSSRLGGGEDTQYF. The CDR3 region has the DNA TGTGCCAGCAGCTCACGTCTTGGCGGGGGTGAGGATACGCAGTATTTT.

This rearrangement joins TRBV29-1 to TRBJ2-3; tentative D call: TRBD1 (6 bases). Germline V lookup: CDR1 SQVTM, CDR2 ANQGSEA. There are 15 residues in the CDR3. With 3 bases removed from V and 2 bases from J, the gap between germline ends came to 15 bases. CDR3 amino acids: CSVDGPGVATDTQYF. CDR3 sequence (DNA): TGCAGCGTTGACGGCCCAGGGGTCGCCACAGATACGCAGTATTTT.

This clonotype was observed at least ten times. This rearrangement joins TRBV28 to TRBJ1-3; D might be TRBD1 (5 bases). V was trimmed by 6 bases and J by 2 bases, leaving 17 bases between them. The CDR3 contains 16 residues. Germline V gives CDR1 MDHEN, CDR2 SYDVKM. The CDR3 region is CASSTRKEGPGNTIYF. The CDR3 region has the DNA TGTGCCAGCAGCACTCGTAAAGAGGGACCTGGAAACACCATATATTTT.

V and J are TRBV19 and TRBJ1-6, with TRBD1 matching over 8 bases. Germline CDR1 LNHDA, CDR2 SQIVND (reference sequence). V shed 7 bases and J 8 bases; nucleotides not matched to a gene: 7. This CDR3 spans 14 amino acids. Here the CDR3 reads CASKETGVYSPLHF. CDR3 DNA sequence: TGTGCCAGTAAAGAGACAGGGGTTTATTCACCCCTCCACTTT.

The rearrangement joins TRBV6-5 to TRBJ1-2; 7 nucleotides match TRBD1. The J segment lost 7 bases and the V segment lost 6 bases, leaving 8 bases of the junction unmatched. The CDR3 totals 13 residues. From germline, CDR1 is MNHEY and CDR2 SVGAGI. CDR3 nucleotide sequence: TGTGCCAGCAGCCGGGGACAGATGTCTGGCTACACCTTC. It specifies CASSRGQMSGYTF.

This clonotype occurred many times. CDR3 bases: TGTGCCAGCAGCTTCCGCGCGGGCGGGGGTTACAATGAGCAGTTCTTC. Amino acids: CASSFRAGGGYNEQFF. The rearrangement links TRBV7-2 to TRBJ2-1, with 7 bases lining up with TRBD2. Trimming removed 3 bases from V and 4 bases from J; junction bases left unmatched: 9. Germline V gives CDR1 SGHTA, CDR2 FQGNSA. The CDR3 consists of 16 residues.

V is TRBV19 and J is TRBJ2-2, with TRBD2 identical over 8 bases. Losses at the gene ends were 6 bases for V and 7 bases for J; bases not matched to a gene: 10. The CDR3 has 15 residues. CDR1 and CDR2 from the germline V gene are LNHDA and SQIVND (reference sequence). The CDR3 spells CASSWGSGGDGELFF. DNA for the CDR3: TGTGCCAGTAGCTGGGGGAGCGGGGGTGACGGGGAGCTGTTTTTT.

As concerns this clonotype: The final CDR3 position lacks the conserved phenylalanine or tryptophan, pointing to a likely read error. Because the CDR3's place on the DNA is in doubt, the DNA is left out and the CDR3 is given as listed by TCRdb. The chain is built from TRBV28 and TRBJ1-1. Ends included, the CDR3 has 13 residues. Germline V lookup: CDR1 MDHEN, CDR2 SYDVKM. The CDR3 here is CASSLRVNTEDFL.

In this sample, this clonotype turned up a few times. The genes are TRBV7-2 and TRBJ1-2; perhaps TRBD1 as D (5 bases). Trimming stripped 3 bases from V and 11 bases from J, with 16 bases between. Germline V gives CDR1 SGHTA, CDR2 FQGNSA. The CDR3 spans 13 residues. CDR3 sequence (DNA): TGTGCCAGCAGCTTTTTAGGGGATCTACAGTACACCTTC. It codes for CASSFLGDLQYTF.

The chain carries TRBV27 and TRBJ1-2; 7 bases match TRBD1. V shed 5 bases and J 4 bases; nucleotides not matched to a gene: 16. Germline V gene data show CDR1 as MNHEY and CDR2 as SMNVEV (reference sequence). The CDR3 covers 17 residues. The CDR3: CASSKTGTTSLSYGYTF. The CDR3 bases are TGTGCCAGCAGTAAGACAGGGACGACCTCCCTCTCCTATGGCTACACCTTC.

The chain combines TRBV10-3 with TRBJ1-1; D is ambiguous. V lost 1 base and J 7 bases, leaving 10 bases between the germline ends. CDR3 length: 13 amino acids. Looked up from germline, CDR1 is ENHRY and CDR2 is SYGVKD. The CDR3 bases are TGTGCCATCAGTGAGTTAGAGGCGGTTGAAGCTTTCTTT. Its translation: CAISELEAVEAFF.

The chain recombines TRBV6-6 with TRBJ1-2, with TRBD1 as a possible D gene (6 bases). This CDR3 has 15 amino acids. V was clipped by 0 bases and J by 5 bases, with 13 bases between them. Germline CDR1 and CDR2: MNHNY and SVGAGI (reference sequence). CDR3 loop: CASSYSGGHHYGYTF. CDR3 bases: TGTGCCAGCAGTTACTCTGGGGGACACCATTATGGCTACACCTTC.

V is TRBV25-1 and J is TRBJ2-1, with 9 bases lining up with TRBD1. The CDR3 is made up of 16 amino acids. With V trimmed by 4 bases and J by 15 bases, 19 bases remained unmatched. Germline CDR1 and CDR2: MGHDK and SYGVNS. The CDR3 region is CASSAFSGTGSGWVFF. The CDR3, as DNA: TGTGCCAGCAGTGCATTCTCCGGGACAGGGTCCGGCTGGGTGTTCTTC.

This clonotype showed up just a few times. The CDR3 DNA follows: TGTGCCAGCAGCTTTGCTGACAAGGGTAACTATGGCTACACCTTC. It is translated as CASSFADKGNYGYTF. This chain connects TRBV7-9 to TRBJ1-2; D is ambiguous. In germline, CDR1 is SEHNR, CDR2 FQNEAQ (reference sequence). This CDR3 is 15 amino acids long. Trimming cost V 3 bases and J 1 base, with 12 bases left between them.

The table lists this clonotype with a few counts. The chain carries TRBV7-6 and TRBJ1-1; no reliable D call. The germline V and J ends were trimmed by 3 bases and 4 bases, with 9 bases remaining between them. The CDR3 is 13 amino acids. Germline V CDR1 and CDR2: SGHVS, FNYEAQ. CDR3 sequence: CASSFGVGTEAFF. CDR3 sequence (DNA): TGTGCCAGCAGCTTCGGTGTAGGCACTGAAGCTTTCTTT. The entire variable domain, with the rest obtained from reference TRBV7-6 and TRBJ1-1, is as follows: GAGVSQSPRYKVTKRGQDVALRCDPISGHVSLYWYRQALGQGPEFLTYFNYEAQQDKSGLPNDRFSAERPEGSISTLTIQRTEQRDSAMYRCASSFGVGTEAFFGQGTRLTVV.

A remark on this clonotype: Here the CDR3 omits its conserved ending phenylalanine or tryptophan, so a read error is the likely source. V is TRBV28 and J is TRBJ2-7; D is uncertain. The CDR3 length is 15 residues. Looked up from germline, CDR1 is MDHEN and CDR2 is SYDVKM. V was pared by 3 bases and J by 4 bases, with 16 bases between. CDR3 nucleotide sequence: TGTGCCAGCAGTTTCCTGACTCGTCTCCCTTACGAGCAGTACTTA. Protein product: CASSFLTRLPYEQYL.

The gene calls are TRBV20-1 and TRBJ2-7, with 10 bases fitting TRBD2. Germline trimming cut 5 bases from V and 3 bases from J; bases unmatched to any gene: 4. Germline lookup yields CDR1 DFQATT and CDR2 SNEGSKA (reference sequence). The CDR3 consists of 13 residues. CDR3 nucleotides: TGCAGTGCTGAGCGGGAGGGCAACTACGAGCAGTACTTC. This translates into CSAEREGNYEQYF.

Regarding this clonotype: The junction departs from the called germline gene at one end, perhaps through a read error. The chain uses TRBV7-2 and TRBJ2-3; D is unclear. The CDR3 spans 12 residues. Germline V gives CDR1 SGHTA, CDR2 FQGNSA. The CDR3 nucleotides read TGTGCCAGCAGCTTCAGCACAGATACGCATTATTTT. Its translation: CASSFSTDTHYF.

The genes are TRBV6-5 and TRBJ1-4; weak D call: TRBD1 (6 bases). V was shortened by 0 bases and J by 7 bases, with 15 bases between the two germline ends. The CDR3 consists of 16 residues. Germline V CDR1 and CDR2: MNHEY, SVGAGI. Here the CDR3 reads CASSYSTGGVGEKLFF. CDR3 DNA: TGTGCCAGCAGTTACTCGACAGGCGGCGTAGGTGAAAAACTGTTTTTT.

This clonotype was detected a few times. The CDR3 protein is CASSLSPGLATNEQFF. Written as DNA, the CDR3 is TGTGCCAGCAGCCTTTCCCCCGGACTAGCGACAAATGAGCAGTTCTTC. The V gene is TRBV7-6, the J gene TRBJ2-1; 9 nucleotides line up with TRBD2. The CDR3 length is 16 residues. V lost 5 bases and J lost 7; bases outside the gene matches: 12. CDR1 and CDR2 from the germline V gene are SGHVS and FNYEAQ.

Of note for this clonotype: One junction end does not reproduce the germline sequence, and a read error may be involved. The V and J genes are TRBV5-3 and TRBJ2-5; TRBD2 matches at 13 bases. TRBV5-3 is an open reading frame whose function is uncertain. The CDR3 sequence is 16 residues long. CDR3 amino acids: CASSSGPGLAGETQYF. The CDR3 DNA reads TGTGCCAGCAGCTCTGGCCCGGGACTAGCGGGGGAGACCCAGTACTTC.

This clonotype has only a few counts. The V call is TRBV7-8, the J call TRBJ1-6; D remains unclear. CDR1 is SGHVS, CDR2 FQNEAQ, per germline. The CDR3 covers 14 residues. Trimming shortened V by 3 bases and J by 7 bases, and 10 bases separated the two germline ends. The CDR3 loop reads CASSFAGINSPLHF. The CDR3 region has the DNA TGTGCCAGCAGCTTTGCAGGAATCAATTCACCCCTCCACTTT.

This sequence joins TRBV5-5 and TRBJ2-7, with TRBD2 identical over 13 bases. V was pared by 0 bases and J by 3 bases, with 12 bases of the junction left unmatched. The CDR3 length is 19 residues. The germline gives CDR1 SGHKS, CDR2 YYEKEE (reference sequence). Here the CDR3 reads CASSLEAGLAGLRDYEQYF. In nucleotides, the CDR3 is TGTGCCAGCAGCTTGGAGGCGGGACTAGCGGGACTACGAGACTACGAGCAGTACTTC. The whole variable domain, filled in from reference TRBV5-5 and TRBJ2-7, reads DAGVTQSPTHLIKTRGQQVTLRCSPISGHKSVSWYQQVLGQGPQFIFQYYEKEERGRGNFPDRFSARQFPNYSSELNVNALLLGDSALYLCASSLEAGLAGLRDYEQYFGPGTRLTVT.

The rearrangement links TRBV6-2 or TRBV6-3 to TRBJ2-7; TRBD2 matches at 13 bases. Germline assignment: CDR1 MNHEY and CDR2 SVGEGT. This CDR3 contains 15 residues. Trimming removed 4 bases from V and 3 bases from J; junction bases left unmatched: 3. This CDR3 reads CASSFRTSGGYEQYF. The CDR3 DNA reads as TGTGCCAGCAGTTTTAGGACTAGCGGGGGCTACGAGCAGTACTTC.